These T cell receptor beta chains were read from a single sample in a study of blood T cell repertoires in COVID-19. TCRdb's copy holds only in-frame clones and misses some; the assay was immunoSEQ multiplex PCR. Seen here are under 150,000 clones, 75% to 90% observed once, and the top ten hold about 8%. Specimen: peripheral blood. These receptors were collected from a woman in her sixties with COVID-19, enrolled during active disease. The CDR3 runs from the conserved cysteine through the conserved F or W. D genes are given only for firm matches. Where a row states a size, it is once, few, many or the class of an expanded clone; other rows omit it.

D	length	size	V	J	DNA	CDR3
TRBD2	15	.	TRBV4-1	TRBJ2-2	TGCGCCAGCAGCCAAGGCGGGGGGGCGGTCGGGGAGCTGTTTTTT	CASSQGGGAVGELFF
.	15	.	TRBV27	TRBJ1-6	TGTGCCAGCAGTAGGACAGCCCGTTCAGAAGAAGCCCTCCACTTT	CASSRTARSEEALHF
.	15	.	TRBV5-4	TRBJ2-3	TGTGCCAGCAGCTTTGGAGGGCCAGGCACAGATACGCAGTATTTT	CASSFGGPGTDTQYF
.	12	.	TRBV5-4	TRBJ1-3	TGTGCCAGCGCGGGACGCGGAAACACCATATATTTT	CASAGRGNTIYF
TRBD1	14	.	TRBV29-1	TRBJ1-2	TGCAGCGTTGCCGGGACAGGGGATTCTGATGGCTACACCTTC	CSVAGTGDSDGYTF
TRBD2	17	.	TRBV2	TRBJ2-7	TGTGCCAGCAGTGACCTAGCGGGGCTAACAAGCTCCTACGAGCAGTACTTC	CASSDLAGLTSSYEQYF
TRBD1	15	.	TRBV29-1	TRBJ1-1	TGCAGCGTCCCAAAAAGGAAGGGGGCTATCACTGAAGCTTTCTTT	CSVPKRKGAITEAFF
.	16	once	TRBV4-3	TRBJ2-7	TGCGCCAGCAGCCAAGGTGTCGTCCGGGGATGGGACGAGCAGTACTTC	CASSQGVVRGWDEQYF
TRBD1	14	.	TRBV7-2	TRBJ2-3	TGTGCCAGCAGCTCACAGGGGGCCACAGATACGCAGTATTTT	CASSSQGATDTQYF
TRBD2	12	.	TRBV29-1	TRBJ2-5	TGCAGCGTTGGCTCGGGAGGGGAGACCCAGTACTTC	CSVGSGGETQYF
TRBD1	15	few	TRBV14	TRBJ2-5	TGTGCCAGCAGCCGCCTGGGACAGGGCCAAGAGACCCAGTACTTC	CASSRLGQGQETQYF
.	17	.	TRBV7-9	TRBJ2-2	TGTGCCAGCAGCTTAGGGGTCCGTACAGGGTTGGCCGGGGAGCTGTTTTTT	CASSLGVRTGLAGELFF
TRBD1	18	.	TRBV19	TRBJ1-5	TGTGCCAGTAGTATCAGGATGTGGCAGGGGGCGGTCCATCAGCCCCAGCATTTT	CASSIRMWQGAVHQPQHF
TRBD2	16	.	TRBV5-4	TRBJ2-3	TGTGCCAGCAGCTATACTCTAGCGGGGGGATCCGATACGCAGTATTTT	CASSYTLAGGSDTQYF
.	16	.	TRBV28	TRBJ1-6	TGTGCCAGCAGTTTAGGCGGACACATTGATAATTCACCCCTCCACTTT	CASSLGGHIDNSPLHF
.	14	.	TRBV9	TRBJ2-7	TGTGCCAGCAGCGTAGATAGCTATCCCTACGAGCAGTACTTC	CASSVDSYPYEQYF
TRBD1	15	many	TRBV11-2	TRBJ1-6	TGTGCCAGCAGCTTAGGGGGACAGGGGAATTCACCCCTCCACTTT	CASSLGGQGNSPLHF
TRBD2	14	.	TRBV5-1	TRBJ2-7	TGCGCCAGCAGCTTTCTAGCGGAGACCTACGAGCAGTACTTC	CASSFLAETYEQYF
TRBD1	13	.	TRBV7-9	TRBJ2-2	TGTGCCGCCGACAGGGGGCAGACCGGGGAGCTGTTTTTT	CAADRGQTGELFF
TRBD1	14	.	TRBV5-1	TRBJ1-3	TGCGCCAGCAGCTTGGTACAGGGGGCAAACACCATATATTTT	CASSLVQGANTIYF
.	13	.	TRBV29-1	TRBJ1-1	TGCAGCGTTGTGCTGGAGATTGACACTGAAGCTTTCTTT	CSVVLEIDTEAFF
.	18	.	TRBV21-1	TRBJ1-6	TGTGCCAGCAGCAAGGATAAATACGACAGGGGTTTGAATTCACCCCTCCACTTT	CASSKDKYDRGLNSPLHF
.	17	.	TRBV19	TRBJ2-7	TGTGCCAGTAGTATAGCCGGCCGGCCTCAGAGAGGCTACGAGCAGTACTTC	CASSIAGRPQRGYEQYF
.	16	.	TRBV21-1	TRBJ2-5	TGTGCCAGCAGCAAACAAAGTCGTAAGCGCCAAGAGACCCAGTACTTC	CASSKQSRKRQETQYF
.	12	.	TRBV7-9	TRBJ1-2	TGTGCCAGCGTTGAGGGTAACTATGGCTACACCTTC	CASVEGNYGYTF
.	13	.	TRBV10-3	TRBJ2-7	TGTGCCATCAGTGAAGGGGGCTCCTACGAGCAGTACTTC	CAISEGGSYEQYF
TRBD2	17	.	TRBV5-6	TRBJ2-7	TGTGCCAGCAGCTATCAGACTAGCGGGGGGGCGGGACAGGAGCAGTACTTC	CASSYQTSGGAGQEQYF
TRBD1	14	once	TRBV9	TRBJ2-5	TGTGCCAGCTGGTCGGGACAGGGGGGAGAGACCCAGTACTTC	CASWSGQGGETQYF
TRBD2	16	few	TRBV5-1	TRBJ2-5	TGCGCCAGCAGCTTGGAAAACGGGGGGGCTGAAGAGACCCAGTACTTC	CASSLENGGAEETQYF
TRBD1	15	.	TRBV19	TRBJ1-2	TGTGCCAGTAGTGGGGACAGGGCTGAGGACTATGGCTACACCTTC	CASSGDRAEDYGYTF
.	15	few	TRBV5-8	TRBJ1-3	TGTGCCAGCAGCTGGCGGGGGGGCTCTGGAAACACCATATATTTT	CASSWRGGSGNTIYF
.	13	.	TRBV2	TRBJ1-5	TGTGCCAGCAGTGAAACAGGGAATCAGCCCCAGCATTTT	CASSETGNQPQHF
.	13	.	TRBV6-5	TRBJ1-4	TGTGCCATCAGTCTTCAGCGTAATGAAAAACTGTTTTTT	CAISLQRNEKLFF
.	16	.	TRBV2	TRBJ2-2	TGTGCCAGCAGCGAGGTTGCAGCCCCGGGCACCGGGGAGCTGTTTTTT	CASSEVAAPGTGELFF
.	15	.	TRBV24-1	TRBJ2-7	TGTGCCACCAGTGACCCTGACATTCCCGGGGACGAGCAGTACTTC	CATSDPDIPGDEQYF
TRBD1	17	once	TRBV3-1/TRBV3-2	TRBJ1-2	TGTGCCAGCAGCCCGAGATTAGACAGGGCAGGGAGATGGGGCTACACCTTC	CASSPRLDRAGRWGYTF
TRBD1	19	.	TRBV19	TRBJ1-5	TGTGCCAGTAGTATAGATCACGGATGGACAGGGGGTTGGAATCAGCCCCAGCATTTT	CASSIDHGWTGGWNQPQHF
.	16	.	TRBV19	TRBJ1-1	TGTGCCAGTGGGACACCACTCAGCATGGAGAACACTGAAGCTTTCTTT	CASGTPLSMENTEAFF
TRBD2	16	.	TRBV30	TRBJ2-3	TGTGCCTGGAGGGACTTAGGACGGGGGGGGACAGATACGCAGTATTTT	CAWRDLGRGGTDTQYF
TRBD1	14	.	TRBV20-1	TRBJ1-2	TGCAGTGCTAGTAGTGGGACAGGGGATGGTGGCTACACCTTC	CSASSGTGDGGYTF
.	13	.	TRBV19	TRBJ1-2	TGTGCCAGTCGAGGGGGTCGGGGCTATGGCTACACCTTC	CASRGGRGYGYTF